This is a list of T cell receptor beta chains from one sample in a study of STAT5B mutations in CD4+ large granular lymphocyte leukemia. Produced via immunoSEQ multiplex PCR; TCRdb's table is partial and in-frame only. The table includes 28,000 or so clones, over 70% detected once. Sequencing input: CD4+ T cells from blood buffy coats. These receptor sequences come from a human donor in good health. Both conserved end residues are part of each CDR3. The D gene is left open where the match is weak. The size entry is marked missing in some rows and otherwise reads once, few, many or a size class.

abundance,j_gene,v_gene,d_gene,CDR3nt,CDR3aa
.,TRBJ1-2,TRBV6-5,TRBD1,TGTGCCAGCAGCTCCGGGACAGCGGGTGGCTACACCTTC,CASSSGTAGGYTF
.,TRBJ1-6,TRBV2,.,TGTGCCACGCGGTTAGAGGGATGGAATTCACCCCTCCACTTT,CATRLEGWNSPLHF
.,TRBJ2-7,TRBV10-3,.,TGTGCCATCAGTGAGGGGGCGCAGTACGAGCAGTACTTC,CAISEGAQYEQYF
.,TRBJ2-3,TRBV5-4,TRBD2,TGTGCCAGCAGACCCCAACTAGCGGGGGACACAGATACGCAGTATTTT,CASRPQLAGDTDTQYF
.,TRBJ2-7,TRBV19,.,TGTGCCAGTAGCCTCCAGGGCGGATTCTACGAGCAGTACTTC,CASSLQGGFYEQYF
few,TRBJ2-3,TRBV18,.,TGTGCCAGCTCACCGGTGGCTGGGTGGGTTCACGGTACGCAGTATTTT,CASSPVAGWVHGTQYF
few,TRBJ1-2,TRBV20-1,.,TGCAGTGTCACTACAGGCTATGGCTACACCTTC,CSVTTGYGYTF
few,TRBJ1-1,TRBV5-1,.,TGCGCCAGCAGAACGAATACAGGGAACACTGAAGCTTTCTTT,CASRTNTGNTEAFF
.,TRBJ2-5,TRBV2,TRBD2,TGTGCCAGCAGCCCACTAGCGGGAGATGGAGAGACCCAGTACTTC,CASSPLAGDGETQYF
.,TRBJ2-7,TRBV30,.,TGTGCCTGGGGTCCCGGGACACGGTCCTCCGAGCAGTACTTC,CAWGPGTRSSEQYF
.,TRBJ2-3,TRBV5-8,TRBD2,TGTGCCAGCAGCCCACTAGCGGTGGGCGCAGATACGCAGTATTTT,CASSPLAVGADTQYF
.,TRBJ2-7,TRBV30,.,TGTGCCTGGGGACAGAGCTACGAGCAGTACTTC,CAWGQSYEQYF
.,TRBJ2-5,TRBV7-9,.,TGTGCCAGCAGCCGCCGGGGTGAGGAAGGAGGCCGGGAGACCCAGTACTTC,CASSRRGEEGGRETQYF
.,TRBJ2-5,TRBV5-1,TRBD2,TGCGCCAGCAGCTTGAGGCTAGCGGAAGAGACCCAGTACTTC,CASSLRLAEETQYF
.,TRBJ2-2,TRBV7-2,TRBD1,TGTGCCAGCAGCGAGGGGGGACAGGGGTTGTACACCGGGGAGCTGTTTTTT,CASSEGGQGLYTGELFF
once,TRBJ1-3,TRBV11-2,.,TGTGCCAGCAGCTTTACCAGGGGAACTGGAAACACCATATATTTT,CASSFTRGTGNTIYF
.,TRBJ1-1,TRBV7-8,TRBD1,TGTGCCAGCAGAGACAGGGGGCTCGGGAACACTGAAGCTTTCTTT,CASRDRGLGNTEAFF
.,TRBJ1-5,TRBV19,.,TGTGCCGCCAGCCCAACGGTGGATCAGCCCCAGCATTTT,CAASPTVDQPQHF
.,TRBJ1-2,TRBV19,.,TGTGCCAGTAGTCCTCAAGGATCCGGCTACACCTTC,CASSPQGSGYTF
.,TRBJ2-1,TRBV19,TRBD2,TGTGCCAGTAGTATAGGGGGCGGGAGGGCCTTCTACAATGAGCAGTTCTTC,CASSIGGGRAFYNEQFF
.,TRBJ2-3,TRBV28,TRBD1,TGTGCCAGCAGCCCGGGACAGGGTTACACAGATACGCAGTATTTT,CASSPGQGYTDTQYF
once,TRBJ1-2,TRBV19,.,TGTGCCAGTAGTAAAATGACGGAGGGTGGCTACACCTTC,CASSKMTEGGYTF
.,TRBJ2-2,TRBV10-3,.,TGTGCCATCCGGGGGGCGGGCACCGGGGAGCTGTTTTTT,CAIRGAGTGELFF